This is a list of T cell receptor beta chains from one sample in a study of blood T cell repertoires in COVID-19. This table comes from immunoSEQ multiplex PCR, and its TCRdb copy is limited to in-frame clones, with some not included. This table has some 290,000 clones, about 86% appearing once. The sample was peripheral blood. Receptors were obtained from a young woman with COVID-19, enrolled during active disease. CDR3s include the opening cysteine and the closing phenylalanine or tryptophan. A D gene is named only where the DNA matches it firmly. The listing skips clone size in some rows; elsewhere it reads once, few, many or a size class.

J: TRBJ1-6
V: TRBV7-6
size: few
D: TRBD1
DNA: TGTGCCAGCAGCTTAAGGGCCCCCGGACAGGGATCCTATAATTCACCCCTCCACTTT
CDR3: CASSLRAPGQGSYNSPLHF

J: TRBJ2-7
V: TRBV2
size: -
D: -
DNA: TGTGCCAGCACCGTAGAGGGCGGGCCCTACGAGCAGTACTTC
CDR3: CASTVEGGPYEQYF

J: TRBJ1-5
V: TRBV15
size: -
D: TRBD1
DNA: TGTGCCACCAGCGCACGGACAGGCAGCAATCAGCCCCAGCATTTT
CDR3: CATSARTGSNQPQHF

J: TRBJ2-3
V: TRBV19
size: -
D: -
DNA: TGTGCCAGTGCTATGACAGATACGCAGTATTTT
CDR3: CASAMTDTQYF

J: TRBJ1-3
V: TRBV5-5
size: -
D: TRBD1
DNA: TGTGCCAGCAGCTTGACAGGGGTAAACACCATATATTTT
CDR3: CASSLTGVNTIYF

J: TRBJ1-2
V: TRBV19
size: -
D: -
DNA: TGTGCCAGTAGTACTCTGGGGCAGGGCCAGGGCTACACCTTC
CDR3: CASSTLGQGQGYTF

J: TRBJ1-2
V: TRBV5-4
size: -
D: -
DNA: TGTGCCAGCAGCGCAGCTGAGGACTATGGCTACACCTTC
CDR3: CASSAAEDYGYTF

J: TRBJ1-1
V: TRBV18
size: -
D: -
DNA: TGTGCCAGCTCACCACCGAACAGGGTTGCTGAAGCTTTCTTT
CDR3: CASSPPNRVAEAFF

J: TRBJ1-2
V: TRBV20-1
size: -
D: TRBD1
DNA: TGCAGTGCTAGTTCACCCCGCGGGACAGGGGTTGGTGGCTACACCTTC
CDR3: CSASSPRGTGVGGYTF

J: TRBJ2-3
V: TRBV19
size: few
D: -
DNA: TGTGCCAGTAGCAGACAGACACTGAGCACAGATACGCAGTATTTT
CDR3: CASSRQTLSTDTQYF

J: TRBJ1-2
V: TRBV5-4
size: -
D: TRBD1
DNA: TGTGCCAGCAGCCGAGAGATCAACAGGGGGACAAACTATGGCTACACCTTC
CDR3: CASSREINRGTNYGYTF

J: TRBJ1-1
V: TRBV15
size: -
D: -
DNA: TGTGCCACCAGCAGAGATAGGGCGGGCCCAAGTAGATCTGAAGCTTTCTTT
CDR3: CATSRDRAGPSRSEAFF

J: TRBJ2-2
V: TRBV3-1/TRBV3-2
size: -
D: TRBD2
DNA: TGTGCCAGCAGCCAAGATTCAGCGGGGGGCCCCGGGGAGCTGTTTTTT
CDR3: CASSQDSAGGPGELFF

J: TRBJ1-2
V: TRBV7-2
size: -
D: -
DNA: TGTGCCAGCAGCCGAGGGGGGGACTATGGCTACACCTTC
CDR3: CASSRGGDYGYTF

J: TRBJ1-5
V: TRBV2
size: -
D: -
DNA: TGTGCCAGCAGTAGCCGACGGGACGGGGGTCAGCCCCAGCATTTT
CDR3: CASSSRRDGGQPQHF

J: TRBJ2-1
V: TRBV13
size: -
D: -
DNA: TGTGCCAGCAGCTTAGGCCCTTACAATGAGCAGTTCTTC
CDR3: CASSLGPYNEQFF

J: TRBJ2-2
V: TRBV11-2
size: -
D: -
DNA: TGTGCCAGCAGCCCTTTTAGCGGATACACCGGGGAGCTGTTTTTT
CDR3: CASSPFSGYTGELFF

J: TRBJ2-1
V: TRBV14
size: -
D: TRBD2
DNA: TGTGCCAGCCAAAATAGCGGGGGGGCCAGGTTATCCTACAATGAGCAGTTCTTC
CDR3: CASQNSGGARLSYNEQFF

J: TRBJ1-2
V: TRBV12-3/TRBV12-4
size: -
D: TRBD1
DNA: TGTGCCAGCAGTCTGCAGGGGGATGGCTACACCTTC
CDR3: CASSLQGDGYTF

J: TRBJ2-5
V: TRBV7-9
size: -
D: -
DNA: TGTGCCAGCAGCTATCAGGGGGGACGTTCGACCCAGTACTTC
CDR3: CASSYQGGRSTQYF